A single sample is the source of the 29 T cell receptor beta chains below, sequenced in a study of T cell repertoires and HLA-DP antigens. These receptors' antigens are unknown. Only in-frame clones appear in the TCRdb table, and some are missing; sequencing was by immunoSEQ multiplex PCR. Here the sample spans some 120,000 clones, 85% to 95% being singletons. The sample was CD4+ T cells from PBMCs. The receptors were gathered from a woman between 18 and 30 years old in good health and CMV-seronegative.

The rearrangement links TRBV10-3 to TRBJ1-1; D is possibly TRBD1 (5 bases). Per germline, CDR1 ENHRY and CDR2 SYGVKD. V was trimmed by 6 bases and J by 5 bases, leaving 10 bases between them. The CDR3 has 12 residues. CDR3 sequence reads: CAIRSGGTEAFF. CDR3 DNA: TGTGCCATCAGGTCGGGGGGAACTGAAGCTTTCTTT.

This chain uses TRBV30 with TRBJ2-7; 7 nucleotides agree with TRBD2. The CDR3 length is 14 residues. After removal of 0 bases from V and 2 bases from J, the junction contained 4 bases not matched to a gene. The V gene's germline CDR1 is GTSNPN and CDR2 SVGIG (reference sequence). CDR3 sequence (DNA): TGTGCCTGGAGTGTAACGGGAGGCGCCTACGAGCAGTACTTC. It yields the protein CAWSVTGGAYEQYF.

The chain uses TRBV28 and TRBJ2-3; D unresolved. Between the trimmed V and J ends, which lost 3 bases and 0 bases, there was a span of 4 bases. Germline V gene data show CDR1 as MDHEN and CDR2 as SYDVKM. This CDR3 has 13 residues. The CDR3 coding sequence is TGTGCCAGCAGTTTCGGCAGCACAGATACGCAGTATTTT. It encodes CASSFGSTDTQYF.

The V call is TRBV7-3, the J call TRBJ2-7; no reliable D call. The CDR3 contains 13 residues. Germline V CDR1 and CDR2: SGHTA, FQGTGA. Trimming stripped 2 bases from V and 1 base from J, with 6 bases between. The CDR3: CASSLGLSYEQYF. DNA for the CDR3: TGTGCCAGCAGCTTAGGTCTATCCTACGAGCAGTACTTC.

CDR3 sequence reads: CAISESDRANDGYTF. The CDR3 nucleotides read TGTGCCATCAGTGAGTCCGACAGGGCGAACGATGGCTACACCTTC. J is TRBJ1-2 and V is TRBV10-3; 7 nucleotides align to TRBD1. The CDR3 sequence is 15 residues long. The J segment lost 6 bases and the V segment lost 0 bases, leaving 7 bases of the junction unmatched. Germline CDR1 reads ENHRY; CDR2 reads SYGVKD.

This CDR3 is CASSPGQGMNTEAFF. CDR3 DNA sequence: TGTGCCAGCTCACCAGGACAGGGCATGAACACTGAAGCTTTCTTT. The rearrangement joins TRBV18 to TRBJ1-1, with TRBD1 identical over 8 bases. CDR3 size: 15 residues. Germline V gene data show CDR1 as KGHSH and CDR2 as LQKENI. With V trimmed by 2 bases and J by 0 bases, 2 bases remained unmatched.

The chain has TRBV6-6 and TRBJ2-7; D gene uncertain. The CDR3 totals 13 residues. Germline loops: CDR1 MNHNY, CDR2 SVGAGI (reference sequence). The V gene lost 3 bases and the J gene lost 2 bases, with 8 bases spanning the gap. This CDR3 reads CASSYSDPYEQYV. CDR3 in DNA: TGTGCCAGCAGTTATTCGGACCCCTACGAGCAGTACGTC.

This clone was seen only once. The chain carries TRBV6-5 and TRBJ2-5, with D perhaps TRBD2 (5 bases). The germline gives CDR1 MNHEY, CDR2 SVGAGI. The CDR3 is 15 residues long. Trimming pared 4 bases from V and 5 bases from J, leaving 17 bases between. The CDR3 coding sequence is TGTGCCAGCAGTTCGGTCACTAGTTTTCGGGAGACCCAGTACTTC. Translating gives CASSSVTSFRETQYF.

V usage is TRBV18 and J usage is TRBJ2-7, with 14 bases that match TRBD2. The CDR3 contains 15 residues. Germline V lookup: CDR1 KGHSH, CDR2 LQKENI. V shed 6 bases, J shed 5 bases, and the junction held 6 bases outside the gene matches. Here the CDR3 reads CASSRGLAGVNEQYV. CDR3 DNA sequence: TGTGCCAGCTCCCGGGGACTAGCGGGGGTCAACGAGCAGTACGTC.

The CDR3 reads CASSRRAGVNTGELFF. CDR3 nucleotides: TGTGCCAGCAGCCGAAGGGCAGGAGTGAACACCGGGGAGCTGTTTTTT. The J gene is TRBJ2-2, the V gene TRBV7-2; unclear D gene. The CDR3 loop spans 16 amino acids. Germline CDR1 reads SGHTA; CDR2 reads FQGNSA. Trimming left V 5 bases short and J 1 base short, with 14 bases between.

V usage is TRBV10-3 and J usage is TRBJ2-7; 13 bases align to TRBD2. This CDR3 spans 15 amino acids. Germline CDR1 is ENHRY and CDR2 is SYGVKD. J was trimmed by 0 bases and V by 4 bases; bases with no gene match: 0. The CDR3 here is CAISGTSGSSYEQYF. CDR3 in DNA: TGTGCCATCAGTGGGACTAGCGGGAGCTCCTACGAGCAGTACTTC.

A single count supports this clone. This sequence joins TRBV4-1 and TRBJ1-1; D is unresolved. This CDR3 has 14 amino acids. CDR1 is MGHRA and CDR2 is YSYEKL in the germline V gene. V lost 0 bases and J lost 4, with 9 bases in between. The CDR3 DNA reads TGCGCCAGCAGCCAAGAAGGGTGGGCCACTGAAGCTTTCTTT. It yields the protein CASSQEGWATEAFF.

The V gene is TRBV11-2, the J gene TRBJ2-7; 7 nucleotides align to TRBD1. Germline trimming cut 5 bases from V and 3 bases from J; bases unmatched to any gene: 4. Germline values: CDR1 SGHAT, CDR2 FQNNGV. This CDR3 comprises 13 residues. The CDR3 loop reads CASSNRGLYEQYF. The CDR3 region has the DNA TGTGCCAGCAGCAACAGGGGCCTCTACGAGCAGTACTTC.

The CDR3 coding sequence is TGTGCCAGCAGTGGTCCTAAGGAGGAAAAACTGTTTTTT. It is translated as CASSGPKEEKLFF. V and J are TRBV28 and TRBJ1-4; no firm D call. V was trimmed by 5 bases and J by 8 bases, leaving 12 bases between them. The CDR3 runs 13 residues. The germline V gene has CDR1 MDHEN and CDR2 SYDVKM.

The chain recombines TRBV4-2 with TRBJ2-1; 7 bases agree with TRBD1. CDR1 is LGHNA and CDR2 is YNFKEQ in the germline V gene. The CDR3 contains 16 residues. V shed 4 bases and J 5 bases; nucleotides not matched to a gene: 11. The CDR3 spells CASSPQADRSHNEQFF. The CDR3 DNA reads as TGTGCCAGCAGCCCTCAGGCGGACAGGTCACACAATGAGCAGTTCTTC.

V gene TRBV7-2 combines with J gene TRBJ2-5; TRBD1 aligns across 7 bases. V lost 3 bases to trimming and J lost 1 base; unmatched junction nucleotides: 8. CDR3 length: 16 residues. Germline CDR1 reads SGHTA; CDR2 reads FQGNSA. CDR3 coding DNA: TGTGCCAGCAGCTTGACAGGGTTGGGGTTCCAAGAGACCCAGTACTTC. This gives the protein CASSLTGLGFQETQYF.

The chain links TRBV7-2 to TRBJ2-2, with no clear D. CDR3 size: 14 residues. Trimming removed 5 bases from V and 5 bases from J, with 12 bases in between. CDR1 SGHTA and CDR2 FQGNSA come from the germline V gene. CDR3 region: CASSADLRTGELFF. In DNA, the CDR3 is TGTGCCAGCAGCGCGGACCTACGAACCGGGGAGCTGTTTTTT.

Notes on this clone: Other nucleotide sequences from this sample produce the same CDR3. The chain combines TRBV4-3 with TRBJ2-2; 8 bases are shared with TRBD2. In germline, CDR1 is LGHNA, CDR2 YSLEER. The CDR3 has 15 amino acids. Trimming removed 1 base from V and 5 bases from J; junction bases left unmatched: 3. The CDR3 coding sequence is TGCGCCAGCAGCCAAGCGGGGGGGAATACCGGGGAGCTGTTTTTT. It specifies CASSQAGGNTGELFF.

This chain links TRBV7-9 with TRBJ1-1; 7 bases align to TRBD1. Germline V gene lookup returns CDR1 SEHNR and CDR2 FQNEAQ (reference sequence). V trimming: 4 bases; J trimming: 4 bases; junction bases outside the gene matches: 3. The CDR3 is made up of 13 amino acids. CDR3 loop: CASSSQGRTEAFF. The CDR3 DNA sequence: TGTGCCAGCAGCTCACAGGGGCGCACTGAAGCTTTCTTT.

This chain links TRBV6-6 with TRBJ2-1; no clear D. V was shortened by 9 bases and J by 10 bases, with 13 bases between the two germline ends. Germline CDR1 MNHNY, CDR2 SVGAGI (reference sequence). The CDR3 has 11 amino acids. CDR3 bases: TGTGCCAGTTCCTCTCTCAGGGAGCAGTTCTTC. Amino acids: CASSSLREQFF.

J is TRBJ2-7 and V is TRBV1; the table gives TRBD1 as D, unverified against the DNA. TRBV1 is designated a pseudogene. The CDR3 consists of 16 residues. The CDR3 nucleotides read TGCACCAGCAGCCAGCCTCCTAAACAGGGATCCTACGAGCAGTACTTC. It yields the protein CTSSQPPKQGSYEQYF.

The chain is built from TRBV19 and TRBJ2-2; D is unresolved. Per germline, CDR1 LNHDA and CDR2 SQIVND (reference sequence). The CDR3 contains 17 residues. Deletions cut 5 bases from V and 1 base from J, with 17 bases between. The CDR3 sequence: CASSLKIRAVNTGELFF. The CDR3 bases are TGTGCCAGTAGTCTAAAAATCCGGGCTGTGAACACCGGGGAGCTGTTTTTT.

Details on this clone: At one boundary the junction diverges from the germline segment, which might be a read error. The V gene is TRBV7-9, the J gene TRBJ2-1; possible D gene TRBD2, 6 bases. CDR1 SEHNR and CDR2 FQNEAQ come from the germline V gene (reference sequence). The CDR3 covers 16 residues. CDR3 region: CASSLALSFGSNEQFF. In nucleotides, the CDR3 is TGTGCCAGCAGCCTAGCCCTCTCATTCGGGAGTAATGAGCAGTTCTTC. Full variable domain (rest looked up from reference TRBV7-9 and TRBJ2-1): DTGVSQNPRHKITKRGQNVTFRCDPISEHNRLYWYRQTLGQGPEFLTYFQNEAQLEKSRLLSDRFSAERPKGSFSTLEIQRTEQGDSAMYLCASSLALSFGSNEQFFGPGTRLTVL.

The V and J genes are TRBV28 and TRBJ1-1; D remains ambiguous. The V end was cut by 3 bases, the J end by 6 bases, with 5 bases between. There are 11 residues in the CDR3. CDR1 MDHEN and CDR2 SYDVKM come from the germline V gene. DNA for the CDR3: TGTGCCAGCAGTTTGGGCGCTGAAGCTTTCTTT. Amino acids: CASSLGAEAFF.

The genes are TRBV6-1 and TRBJ2-7; TRBD1 is a possible D gene (6 bases). V gave up 6 bases and J gave up 1 base, with 10 bases separating them. The germline V gene has CDR1 MNHNS and CDR2 SASEGT. The CDR3 is 13 residues long. DNA of the CDR3: TGTGCCAGCAGGACGACAGGATCCTACGAGCAGTACGTC. It is translated as CASRTTGSYEQYV.

The chain employs TRBV6-6 and TRBJ2-7, with D possibly being TRBD1 (6 bases). Trimming shortened V by 6 bases and J by 4 bases, and 19 bases separated the two germline ends. The CDR3 has 15 amino acids. Germline loops: CDR1 MNHNY, CDR2 SVGAGI (reference sequence). The CDR3: CASRQTTGPLYEQYV. DNA for the CDR3: TGTGCCAGCAGGCAGACGACAGGTCCACTTTACGAGCAGTACGTC.

This chain uses TRBV27 with TRBJ2-1; D call uncertain. Germline V gives CDR1 MNHEY, CDR2 SMNVEV (reference sequence). The CDR3 covers 16 residues. V lost 0 bases and J lost 3, with 12 bases in between. DNA of the CDR3: TGTGCCAGCAGTTTATCGAAAGGATACAACTACAATGAGCAGTTCTTC. It codes for CASSLSKGYNYNEQFF.

The chain joins TRBV5-5 to TRBJ2-7; perhaps TRBD1 as D (6 bases). Deletions cut 1 base from V and 1 base from J, with 15 bases between. This CDR3 has 16 amino acids. Germline CDR1 SGHKS, CDR2 YYEKEE (reference sequence). The CDR3 DNA sequence: TGTGCCAGCAGCTTGTTGGGACATACCAGTTCCTACGAGCAGTACTTC. Translated: CASSLLGHTSSYEQYF.

The rearrangement links TRBV7-8 to TRBJ2-7; D may be TRBD1 or TRBD2 (5 bases each). The V end was cut by 0 bases, the J end by 9 bases, with 15 bases between. The CDR3 is 14 amino acids. Germline assignment: CDR1 SGHVS and CDR2 FQNEAQ. The CDR3 region has the DNA TGTGCCAGCAGCTTAGCGACAGCGACTACGAGGCAGTACGTC. It encodes CASSLATATTRQYV.